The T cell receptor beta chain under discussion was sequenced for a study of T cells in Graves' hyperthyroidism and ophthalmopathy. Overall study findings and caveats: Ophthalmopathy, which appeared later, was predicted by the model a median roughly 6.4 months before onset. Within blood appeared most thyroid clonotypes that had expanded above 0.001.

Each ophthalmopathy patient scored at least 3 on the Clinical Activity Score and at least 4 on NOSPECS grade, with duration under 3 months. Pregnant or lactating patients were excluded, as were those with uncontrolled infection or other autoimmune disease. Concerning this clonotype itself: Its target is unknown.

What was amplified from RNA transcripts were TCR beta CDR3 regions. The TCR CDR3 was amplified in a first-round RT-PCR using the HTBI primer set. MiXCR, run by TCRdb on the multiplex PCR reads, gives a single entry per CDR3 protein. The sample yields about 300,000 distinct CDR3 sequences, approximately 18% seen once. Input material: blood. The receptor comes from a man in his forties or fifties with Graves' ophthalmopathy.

This CDR3 reads CASRTAEGRGGNTIYF. The CDR3 nucleotides are TGTGCCAGCAGGACCGCGGAGGGAAGAGGTGGAAACACCATATATTTT. The chain is built from TRBV5-6 and TRBJ1-3; no firm D call. CDR1 and CDR2 from the germline V gene are SGHDT and YYEEEE. The V and J ends lost 5 bases and 3 bases respectively, with 18 bases between them. There are 16 residues in the CDR3. Supplemented by reference TRBV5-6 and TRBJ1-3, the full variable domain reads DAGVTQSPTHLIKTRGQQVTLRCSPKSGHDTVSWYQQALGQGPQFIFQYYEEEERQRGNFPDRFSGHQFPNYSSELNVNALLLGDSALYLCASRTAEGRGGNTIYFGEGSWLTVV.